The sequence of this T cell receptor (beta chain) was determined in a study of CD8 T cells in ankylosing spondylitis. General study points: Reportedly, disease-linked clones are significantly enriched in ankylosing spondylitis patients' matched synovial fluid. Disease-linked clones bore a CD8+ phenotype, appearing relatively rarely in peripheral blood. Seven to nine highly homologous variants made up a TCR beta motif, and this motif appeared characteristic of ankylosing spondylitis blood. In reactive arthritis synovial fluid and blood, some motif variants had been reported before.

CDR3 length equals 16 residues. Trimming removed 11 bases at V and 5 bases at J, with 22 bases between. Germline V lookup: CDR1 MNHEY, CDR2 SMNVEV (reference sequence). By quantitative 5'-RACE with molecular barcodes, the TCR beta libraries were made. Each CDR3 protein gets one entry after TCRdb re-called the 5' RACE reads with MiXCR. The sample yields approximately 550,000 distinct CDR3 sequences, roughly 13% seen once. This clonotype was seen a few times. No antigen is known for it. This TCR came from a male donor with ankylosing spondylitis. J is TRBJ1-6 and V is TRBV27; tentatively, D is TRBD1 (6 bases). What was sequenced was blood, either unsorted or a sorted T cell fraction (not recorded which). The CDR3 here is CARTEGGFAHNSPLHF. The CDR3, as DNA: TGTGCCCGAACAGAGGGGGGTTTTGCCCATAATTCACCCCTCCACTTT.